This T cell receptor beta chain is drawn from a study of T-cell memory formation after mild COVID-19. Study-wide context: Clusters were largely donor specific.

TCRdb redid the calling of the 5' RACE reads with MiXCR, one entry per CDR3 protein. The repertoire has fewer than 700,000 distinct CDR3 sequences, about 20% of them found once; the top ten carry 8.4%. This clonotype was observed a few times. What it binds is not known. Study-wide results and caveats: Later expanders leaned CD4+, whereas clones that contracted between day 15 and 85 were balanced CD4/CD8. Within pre-infection memory, some responding clones were found, suggesting cross-reactive memory joined.

Trimming pared 4 bases from V and 2 bases from J, leaving 15 bases between. This CDR3 spans 15 amino acids. From germline, CDR1 is SGHVS and CDR2 FQNEAQ. The chain is built from TRBV7-8 and TRBJ2-7, with D perhaps TRBD1 (6 bases). Sequences were obtained from PBMCs or a T cell subset sorted from them (not recorded which). The sequence was collected from an adult woman who had mild COVID-19 (a few samples of this study predate the infection). Cell type and time point are not known. The CDR3 DNA is TGTGCCAGCAGCTCACAGGGCAGAGCCACCTACGAGCAGTACTTC. Protein: CASSSQGRATYEQYF.